This T cell receptor (beta chain) came from a study of monozygotic twins with inflammatory bowel disease. TCRdb re-called the 5' RACE reads; one entry per CDR3 protein, DNA not given. Its table records 140,000 to 150,000 distinct CDR3 sequences. The CDR3 runs to 15 residues. Per germline, CDR1 SGHNT and CDR2 YYREEE (reference sequence). The receptor was isolated from a human donor with ulcerative colitis or Crohn's disease, or a healthy co-twin of an affected twin (not recorded which). This rearrangement joins TRBV5-4 to TRBJ2-3; there is no DNA to check the TCRdb D call of TRBD2. Sequenced sample: blood. The CDR3 spells CASSLASGITDTQYF.